This T cell receptor beta chain is drawn from a study of shared clonotypes between healthy human individuals. Whole-study results and caveats: Among donors, the sharing of clonotypes was expected to be influenced by sequencing depth.

With respect to this clone: Its antigen is still unknown.

CD45RO-negative cells were positively selected for CCR7, leaving out terminally differentiated effector memory CD45RA+ cells. All the donors were Caucasian adults who lived in Nashville, Tennessee. Assay used: immunoSEQ multiplex PCR; TCRdb lists only in-frame clones, some missing. Of hundreds of thousands of clones in the sample, 90% to 97% were seen once. V was trimmed by 5 bases and J by 4 bases, leaving 15 bases between them. Germline V gives CDR1 MDHEN, CDR2 SYDVKM. The CDR3 has 14 residues. Sequencing was performed on naive CD8+ T cells sorted from blood. V is TRBV28 and J is TRBJ2-7, with D possibly being TRBD1 (6 bases). This receptor was identified in a woman aged 30 to 39 in good health. This CDR3 reads CASSPPITGYEQYF. The CDR3 DNA sequence: TGTGCCAGCAGTCCCCCCATTACAGGGTACGAGCAGTACTTC.